This TCR beta chain came from a study of CD8 T cells in ankylosing spondylitis listed by TCRdb under 2017. Regarding the research as a whole: To find TCR variants linked to disease, the study profiled T cell receptor beta repertoires in ankylosing spondylitis patients and healthy donors. In total, the full study cohort was made up of roughly 110 healthy donors and 20 to 25 ankylosing spondylitis patients. Samples of peripheral blood were taken, and for ankylosing spondylitis patients, synovial fluid was collected as well.

Instrument used: Illumina HiSeq 2500. Quantitative 5'-RACE with molecular barcodes was the method used to prepare the TCR beta libraries. The source study handled its data this way. To identify disease-linked TCR variants, a new computational method was used, one built on a probabilistic model of VDJ rearrangement. TCRdb applied fastp at Q25 and MiXCR to the public reads, then kept only in-frame beta chains. Here each entry gathers all rows of one CDR3 protein and keeps the most common genes and DNA. TCRdb, not the authors, supplied the V and J calls. A total of approximately 220,000 distinct CDR3 sequences appear in this sample, around a quarter of them only once. The top ten hold more than 6.5% of the sample. Sequences SQVTM (CDR1) and ANQGSEA (CDR2) are obtained from the germline V gene. At the junction V is shortened by 2 bases and J by 6 bases, with 11 bases in between. Inclusive of the bounding cysteine and phenylalanine, the CDR3 is 13 residues long. The retained sequence is limited to the CDR3, 39 bases, with the frame set at the first base.

What the research found in general, with its limitations: A TCR beta motif of about 8 highly homologous amino acid variants appeared characteristic of blood from ankylosing spondylitis patients. Some motif variants were previously reported in synovial fluid and blood of reactive arthritis patients, suggesting common disease-initiation mechanisms. In peripheral blood, the disease-linked clones were found at relatively low frequencies and had a CD8+ phenotype. The disease-linked clones were reported as significantly enriched in matched synovial fluid samples from ankylosing spondylitis patients.

On this clonotype: This receptor's antigen is unknown. Nothing much larger sits one base from this clone, and base qualities are not available.

Input material: blood, either unsorted or a sorted T cell fraction (not recorded which). Rearrangement joined TRBV29-1 to TRBJ2-1; no D segment can be confidently identified. The clonotype comes from a male donor with ankylosing spondylitis or in good health (not recorded which). The CDR3 sequence is CSVESTLLNEQFF. The nucleotides are TGCAGCGTTGAATCTACCCTCCTCAATGAGCAGTTCTTC.